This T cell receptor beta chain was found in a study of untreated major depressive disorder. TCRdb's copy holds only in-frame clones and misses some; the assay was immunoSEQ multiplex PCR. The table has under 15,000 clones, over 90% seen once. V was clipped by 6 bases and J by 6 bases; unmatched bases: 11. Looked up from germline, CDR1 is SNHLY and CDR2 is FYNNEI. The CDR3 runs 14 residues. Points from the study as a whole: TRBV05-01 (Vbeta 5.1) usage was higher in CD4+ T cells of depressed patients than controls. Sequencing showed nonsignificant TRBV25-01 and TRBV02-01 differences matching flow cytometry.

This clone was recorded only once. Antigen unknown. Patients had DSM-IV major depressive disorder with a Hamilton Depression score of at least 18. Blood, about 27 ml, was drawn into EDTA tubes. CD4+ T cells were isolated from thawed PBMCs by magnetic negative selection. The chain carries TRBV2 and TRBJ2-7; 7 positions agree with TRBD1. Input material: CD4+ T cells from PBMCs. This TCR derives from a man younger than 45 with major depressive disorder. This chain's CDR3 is CASRRETGTLEQYF. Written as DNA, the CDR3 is TGTGCCAGCAGAAGGGAGACAGGGACCCTCGAGCAGTACTTC. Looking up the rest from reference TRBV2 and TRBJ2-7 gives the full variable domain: EPEVTQTPSHQVTQMGQEVILRCVPISNHLYFYWYRQILGQKVEFLVSFYNNEISEKSEIFDDQFSVERPDGSNFTLKIRSTKLEDSAMYFCASRRETGTLEQYFGPGTRLTVT.